What follows are 22 T cell receptor beta chains derived from one specimen sequenced in a study of identical twins. TCRdb itself ran the 5' RACE reads through MiXCR, one entry per CDR3 protein. The table lists roughly 1.6 million distinct CDR3 sequences, about 30% of them singletons. The material sequenced was cord blood. The receptor set was obtained from a newborn girl in good health.

The J gene is TRBJ2-4, the V gene TRBV7-9; D is undetermined. The DNA end lines up better with TRBJ2-7; the J call may be wrong. CDR3 size: 15 residues. CDR1 is SEHNR and CDR2 is FQNEAQ in the germline V gene (reference sequence). CDR3 DNA: TGTGCCAGCAGCTTAGGTACGGCCTACGACTACGAGCAGTACTTC. Amino acid sequence: CASSLGTAYDYEQYF.

Comment on this clonotype: One junction end does not reproduce the germline sequence, and a read error may be involved. The chain has TRBV13 and TRBJ1-2; 10 bases match TRBD1. The germline V gene has CDR1 PRHDT and CDR2 FYEKMQ (reference sequence). CDR3 size: 16 residues. CDR3 nucleotide sequence: TGTGCCAGCAGCTTAGGCCGGGACAGGGGAAGATATGGCTACGCCTTC. Its translation: CASSLGRDRGRYGYAF. The full variable domain, its missing parts supplied by reference TRBV13 and TRBJ1-2, is AAGVIQSPRHLIKEKRETATLKCYPIPRHDTVYWYQQGPGQDPQFLISFYEKMQSDKGSIPDRFSAQQFSDYHSELNMSSLELGDSALYFCASSLGRDRGRYGYAFGSGTRLTVV.

The table lists this clonotype with a few counts. The genes are TRBV6-1 and TRBJ2-5; maybe TRBD1 (6 bases). This CDR3 has 15 residues. V was shortened by 6 bases and J by 0 bases, with 14 bases between the two germline ends. Germline V gene lookup returns CDR1 MNHNS and CDR2 SASEGT. The CDR3 DNA sequence: TGTGCCAGCAGGGTGGGGGCCGTGTACCAAGAGACCCAGTACTTC. Its protein product is CASRVGAVYQETQYF.

This clonotype turned up a few times. The rearrangement joins TRBV19 to TRBJ2-5; 7 bases agree with TRBD2. This CDR3 comprises 14 residues. Germline V gene lookup returns CDR1 LNHDA and CDR2 SQIVND (reference sequence). After removal of 5 bases from V and 2 bases from J, the junction contained 5 bases not matched to a gene. The CDR3 protein is CASSGLAAQETQYF. DNA for the CDR3: TGTGCCAGTAGTGGCCTAGCGGCACAAGAGACCCAGTACTTC. The full variable domain, its missing parts supplied by reference TRBV19 and TRBJ2-5, is DGGITQSPKYLFRKEGQNVTLSCEQNLNHDAMYWYRQDPGQGLRLIYYSQIVNDFQKGDIAEGYSVSREKKESFPLTVTSAQKNPTAFYLCASSGLAAQETQYFGPGTRLLVL.

This rearrangement joins TRBV6-1 to TRBJ2-3; 14 positions match TRBD2. The junction had 8 bases not matched to a gene; V was cut back by 9 bases and J by 6 bases. Per the germline V gene, CDR1 is MNHNS and CDR2 is SASEGT. This CDR3 is 15 amino acids long. Here the CDR3 reads CASEGLAGDADTQYF. The CDR3 nucleotides read TGTGCCAGTGAGGGACTAGCGGGAGATGCGGATACGCAGTATTTT.

This clonotype turned up a few times. The chain employs TRBV6-6 and TRBJ2-1; 8 bases agree with TRBD2. The CDR3 contains 16 residues. Germline CDR1 MNHNY, CDR2 SVGAGI (reference sequence). With 6 bases clipped from V and 3 bases from J, the junction kept 10 bases outside the gene matches. The CDR3 DNA reads as TGTGCCAGCAGAACATTCACTAGCGGCGACTACAATGAGCAGTTCTTC. Translation: CASRTFTSGDYNEQFF.

This clonotype was observed at least ten times. V is TRBV28 and J is TRBJ1-2; D remains ambiguous. V was trimmed by 7 bases and J by 2 bases, leaving 14 bases between them. CDR1 MDHEN and CDR2 SYDVKM come from the germline V gene. The CDR3 is made up of 14 amino acids. The CDR3: CASTRPATNYGYTF. CDR3 nucleotides: TGTGCCAGCACTAGACCAGCGACAAACTATGGCTACACCTTC.

The CDR3 loop reads CSAIGQAFWAKNIQYF. Written as DNA, the CDR3 is TGCAGTGCTATAGGACAGGCGTTTTGGGCCAAAAACATTCAGTACTTC. This sequence joins TRBV20-1 and TRBJ2-4; TRBD1 agrees at 7 bases. The germline gives CDR1 DFQATT, CDR2 SNEGSKA (reference sequence). The CDR3 spans 16 residues. V trimming: 4 bases; J trimming: 1 base; junction bases outside the gene matches: 10.

The chain links TRBV12-3 or TRBV12-4 to TRBJ2-1, with 10 bases fitting TRBD1. The CDR3 has 14 amino acids. Losses at the gene ends were 3 bases for V and 5 bases for J; bases not matched to a gene: 1. In DNA, the CDR3 is TGTGCCAGCAGTTTTGGGACAGGGGACAATGAGCAGTTCTTC. Translating it yields CASSFGTGDNEQFF.

This clonotype was observed a few times. The chain joins TRBV20-1 to TRBJ2-1; tentatively, D is TRBD2 (5 bases). V was shortened by 4 bases and J by 0 bases, with 7 bases between the two germline ends. The CDR3 totals 13 residues. The V gene's germline CDR1 is DFQATT and CDR2 SNEGSKA (reference sequence). CDR3 nucleotide sequence: TGCAGTGCTACCGGGATCTCCTACAATGAGCAGTTCTTC. Encoded protein: CSATGISYNEQFF.

This clonotype was seen many times. The rearrangement joins TRBV20-1 to TRBJ2-5, with D possibly TRBD1 on 5 matching bases. CDR3 length: 11 residues. In germline, CDR1 is DFQATT, CDR2 SNEGSKA (reference sequence). V lost 2 bases to trimming and J lost 4 bases, with 5 bases between them. The CDR3, as DNA: TGCAGTGCTAGACAGGGAGAGACCCAGTACTTC. Protein sequence: CSARQGETQYF.

The genes are TRBV7-9 and TRBJ2-3; TRBD2 aligns across 10 bases. CDR3 size: 15 residues. Germline V gives CDR1 SEHNR, CDR2 FQNEAQ (reference sequence). V was pared by 5 bases and J by 3 bases, with 5 bases of the junction left unmatched. Written as DNA, the CDR3 is TGTGCCAGCAGCCCCGGGGGACTAGCGACAGATACGCAGTATTTT. This sequence encodes CASSPGGLATDTQYF.

This clonotype has just a few counts. At one end the junction does not follow the germline gene, possibly because of a read error. The V gene is TRBV10-3, the J gene TRBJ2-1; D gene unclear. Germline V lookup: CDR1 ENHRY, CDR2 SYGVKD. The CDR3 contains 13 residues. The DNA for the CDR3 is TGTGCCATCAGTGAAAACTCCAACAATGAGCAGTTCTTC. Its translation: CAISENSNNEQFF.

In this sample, this clonotype turned up a few times. This CDR3 reads CASSSTAGTSGGYYNEQFF. The CDR3 DNA reads as TGCGCCAGCAGCTCTACTGCCGGGACTAGCGGGGGATATTACAATGAGCAGTTCTTC. V and J are TRBV5-1 and TRBJ2-1, with 14 positions matching TRBD2. The V gene end was trimmed by 3 bases and the J gene end by 4 bases; junction bases not matched to a gene: 12. CDR1 is SGHRS and CDR2 is YFSETQ in the germline V gene. The CDR3 contains 19 residues.

The sample holds a few counts of this clonotype. This chain connects TRBV12-3 or TRBV12-4 to TRBJ2-1; 9 bases are shared with TRBD2. With 2 bases clipped from V and 6 bases from J, the junction kept 14 bases outside the gene matches. This CDR3 is 18 amino acids long. The CDR3 DNA is TGTGCCAGCAGTTTAATTTTCCGGGGGCTAGCGGGGCCCAATGAGCAGTTCTTC. This translates into CASSLIFRGLAGPNEQFF.

J is TRBJ2-3 and V is TRBV11-2; 8 bases are shared with TRBD1. The V gene end was trimmed by 0 bases and the J gene end by 1 base; junction bases not matched to a gene: 3. Germline V CDR1 and CDR2: SGHAT, FQNNGV. The CDR3 is 16 amino acids. CDR3 sequence reads: CASSLDPTGGTDTQYF. DNA of the CDR3: TGTGCCAGCAGCTTAGATCCGACAGGGGGCACAGATACGCAGTATTTT.

The chain has TRBV10-3 and TRBJ2-3, with D tentatively TRBD1 or TRBD2 (5 bases each). Per germline, CDR1 ENHRY and CDR2 SYGVKD. Deletions cut 10 bases from V and 1 base from J, with 12 bases between. This CDR3 comprises 13 residues. The CDR3 here is CATGETGTDTQYF. The DNA for the CDR3 is TGTGCCACCGGGGAGACAGGCACAGATACGCAGTATTTT.

The genes are TRBV20-1 and TRBJ1-3, with unresolved D. V was shortened by 6 bases and J by 3 bases, with 9 bases between the two germline ends. The CDR3 is made up of 12 amino acids. Looked up from germline, CDR1 is DFQATT and CDR2 is SNEGSKA (reference sequence). For the CDR3, the DNA is TGCAGTGCGGTCGCTCTTGGAAACACCATATATTTT. This translates into CSAVALGNTIYF.

This clonotype was detected a few times. V gene TRBV5-1 combines with J gene TRBJ1-6; D not certain. This CDR3 has 16 amino acids. Germline loops: CDR1 SGHRS, CDR2 YFSETQ. The V end was cut by 0 bases, the J end by 7 bases, with 14 bases between. Here the CDR3 reads CASSLAASVRNSPLHF. The CDR3 bases are TGCGCCAGCAGCTTGGCCGCTTCAGTGAGAAATTCACCCCTCCACTTT.

This clonotype has a handful of counts. The chain combines TRBV7-2 with TRBJ2-7; tentatively, D is TRBD1 (7 bases). V was clipped by 0 bases and J by 3 bases, with 15 bases between them. CDR1 SGHTA and CDR2 FQGNSA come from the germline V gene. The CDR3 is 16 residues long. CDR3 loop: CASSLARGQSFYEQYF. The CDR3 nucleotides are TGTGCCAGCAGCTTAGCGCGGGGACAGTCCTTCTACGAGCAGTACTTC.

Only a few counts were recorded for this clonotype. The chain carries TRBV20-1 and TRBJ1-2, with D hard to call. Trimming took 0 bases from V and 8 from J, leaving 13 bases between them. The germline gives CDR1 DFQATT, CDR2 SNEGSKA (reference sequence). The CDR3 extends over 13 amino acids. CDR3 DNA sequence: TGCAGTGCTAGAGAGGGAGATGGCTTGGGCTACACCTTC. Protein product: CSAREGDGLGYTF.

This clonotype appeared a few times. V and J are TRBV11-2 and TRBJ2-3; a weak D match, TRBD1 (5 bases). Deletions cut 1 base from V and 0 bases from J, with 11 bases between. The CDR3 length is 16 residues. Germline V gene data show CDR1 as SGHAT and CDR2 as FQNNGV. The CDR3 spells CASSLGGFSSTDTQYF. The CDR3 DNA is TGTGCCAGCAGCTTAGGGGGCTTCTCTAGCACAGATACGCAGTATTTT.